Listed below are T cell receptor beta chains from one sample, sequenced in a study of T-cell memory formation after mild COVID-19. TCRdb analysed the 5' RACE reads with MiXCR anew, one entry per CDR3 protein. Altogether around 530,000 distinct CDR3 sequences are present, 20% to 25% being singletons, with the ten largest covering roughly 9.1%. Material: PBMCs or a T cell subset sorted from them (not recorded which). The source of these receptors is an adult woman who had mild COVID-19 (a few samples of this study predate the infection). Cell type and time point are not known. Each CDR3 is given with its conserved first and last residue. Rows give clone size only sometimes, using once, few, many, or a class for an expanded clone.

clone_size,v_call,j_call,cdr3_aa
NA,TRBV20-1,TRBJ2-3,CSAEGPRQIAMDTQYF
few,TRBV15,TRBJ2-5,CATSRDLGGLQETQYF
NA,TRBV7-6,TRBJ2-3,CASSSLEPLGDTQYF
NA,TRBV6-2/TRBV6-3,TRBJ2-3,CASTVQGSTDTQYF
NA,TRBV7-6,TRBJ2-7,CASSLNSAGDYEQYF
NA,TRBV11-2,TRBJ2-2,CASSLLTRGTGELFF
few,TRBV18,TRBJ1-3,CASSPLDRNPSGNTIYF
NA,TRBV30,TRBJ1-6,CAWSGDYNSPLHF
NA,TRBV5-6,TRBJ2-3,CASSLDRGRTGTDTQYF
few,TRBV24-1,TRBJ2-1,CATSDFWRGNNEQFF
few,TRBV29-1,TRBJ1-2,CSVEGGLRGYTF
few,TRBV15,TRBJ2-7,CATSRPDVGSYEQYF
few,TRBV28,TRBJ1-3,CASSQGFSGNTIYF
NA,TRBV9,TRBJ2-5,CASSVAHGGPATQYF
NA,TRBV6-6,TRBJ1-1,CASSYSMGGQRATEAFF
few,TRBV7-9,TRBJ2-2,CASSLGRDRLNTGELFF
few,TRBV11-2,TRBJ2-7,CASRFRAGINSYEQYF
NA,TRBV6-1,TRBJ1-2,CASSEGQRNYGYTF
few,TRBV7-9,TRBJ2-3,CASSPGTSGRTDTQYF
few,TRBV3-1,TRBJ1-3,CASSQQGFSGNTIYF
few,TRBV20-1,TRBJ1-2,CSARGRAGSQLWRGYTF
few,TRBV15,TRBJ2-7,CATSRVGFEQYF
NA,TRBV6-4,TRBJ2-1,CASSASDSYNEQFF
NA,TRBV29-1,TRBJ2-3,CSVVGITDTQYF
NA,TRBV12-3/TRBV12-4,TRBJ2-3,CASNPTGRWTDTQYF
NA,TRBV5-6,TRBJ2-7,CASSLDREESYEQYF
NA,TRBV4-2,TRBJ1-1,CASSPPGHLNTEAFF
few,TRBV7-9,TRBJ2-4,CAFRDSKNIQYF
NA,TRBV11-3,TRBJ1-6,CASSLVPGEDSPLHF
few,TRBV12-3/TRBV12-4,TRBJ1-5,CASSSGPSLGIQPQHF
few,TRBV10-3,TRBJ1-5,CAISESPEGTQPQHF
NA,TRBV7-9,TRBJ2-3,CASSAPTGDTQYF
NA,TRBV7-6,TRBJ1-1,CASSLAKGRDEAFF
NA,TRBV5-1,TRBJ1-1,CASSLAPGLLMNTEAFF
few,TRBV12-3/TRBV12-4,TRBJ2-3,CASSFPANTQYF
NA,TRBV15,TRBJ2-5,CATSRDPGAGRETQYF
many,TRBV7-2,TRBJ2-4,CASSSAGAKNIQYF
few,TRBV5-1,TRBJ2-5,CASSLVGYGETQYF
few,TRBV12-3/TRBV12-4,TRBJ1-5,CASSSIRGQPQHF
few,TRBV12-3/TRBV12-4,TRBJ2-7,CASNRAGTGAYEQYF
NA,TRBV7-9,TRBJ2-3,CASSSTSETYTQYF
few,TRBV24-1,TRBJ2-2,CATSVHGRGNTGELFF
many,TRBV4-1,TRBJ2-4,CASSQDGQTKNIQYF
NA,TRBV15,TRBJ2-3,CATSRDLITDTQYF
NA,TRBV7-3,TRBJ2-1,CASSPEIASYNEQFF
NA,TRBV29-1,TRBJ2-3,CSVTGGSTDTQYF
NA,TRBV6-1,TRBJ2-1,CASRGTTGNNEQFF
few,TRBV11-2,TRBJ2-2,CASSSQPGLPPTGELFF
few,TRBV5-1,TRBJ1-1,CASSSAGTPNTEAFF
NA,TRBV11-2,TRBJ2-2,CASSSPDRANTGELFF
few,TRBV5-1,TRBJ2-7,CASIADPPSYEQYF
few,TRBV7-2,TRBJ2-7,CASSIGGELSYEQYF
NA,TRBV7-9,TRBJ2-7,CASSLGNRDEQYF
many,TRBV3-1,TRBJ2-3,CASSQDRGLAGADTQYF